The 29 T cell receptor beta chains presented below share a single source sample, sequenced in a study of beta chain features in type 1 diabetes. TCRB transcripts that were expressed got sequenced, as all of the isolated RNA had been reverse transcribed. Clones were sequenced by immunoSEQ multiplex PCR, and TCRdb holds only the in-frame ones, with some missing. The sample holds hundreds of thousands of clones, about an eighth seen once. The specimen sequenced was naive CD4+ T cells from blood. The receptors shown here come from a woman aged 18-29 years in good health.

This clone was detected only a few times. This sequence joins TRBV5-1 and TRBJ2-3; no clear D. Germline values: CDR1 SGHRS, CDR2 YFSETQ. The CDR3 is 16 amino acids. V gave up 4 bases and J gave up 0 bases, with 15 bases separating them. CDR3 DNA sequence: TGCGCCAGCAGCAGGCGTCCCGCCGATAGCACAGATACGCAGTATTTT. Translated: CASSRRPADSTDTQYF. The full variable domain, its missing parts supplied by reference TRBV5-1 and TRBJ2-3, is KAGVTQTPRYLIKTRGQQVTLSCSPISGHRSVSWYQQTPGQGLQFLFEYFSETQRNKGNFPGRFSGRQFSNSRSEMNVSTLELGDSALYLCASSRRPADSTDTQYFGPGTRLTVL.

This clone was seen more than once but under ten times. The chain couples TRBV18 to TRBJ2-7; D ambiguous. The CDR3 contains 13 residues. Germline V gene lookup returns CDR1 KGHSH and CDR2 LQKENI. The V gene lost 3 bases and the J gene lost 4 bases, with 10 bases spanning the gap. As DNA, the CDR3 is TGTGCCAGCTCACCCCGGACCGATTACGAGCAGTACGTC. It specifies CASSPRTDYEQYV.

This sequence joins TRBV6-1 and TRBJ2-1; 9 nucleotides agree with TRBD1. Germline V gene data show CDR1 as MNHNS and CDR2 as SASEGT. After removal of 4 bases from V and 1 base from J, the junction contained 2 bases not matched to a gene. The CDR3 runs to 15 residues. The chain's CDR3 is CASSVGQGSYNEQFF. The CDR3, as DNA: TGTGCCAGCAGTGTCGGACAGGGGTCCTACAATGAGCAGTTCTTC.

This chain links TRBV4-3 with TRBJ2-7, with 9 nucleotides matching TRBD2. The CDR3 loop spans 16 amino acids. Per the germline V gene, CDR1 is LGHNA and CDR2 is YSLEER. Trimming took 2 bases from V and 3 from J; bases not matched to a gene: 8. CDR3 DNA: TGCGCCAGCAGCCAAAGGGTAGCGGGAGCTATCTACGAGCAGTACTTC. Protein: CASSQRVAGAIYEQYF.

The V and J genes are TRBV18 and TRBJ1-1; TRBD1 might be the D (5 bases). Trimming pared 6 bases from V and 2 bases from J, leaving 13 bases between. CDR1 and CDR2 (germline): KGHSH, LQKENI. The CDR3 contains 14 residues. The chain's CDR3 is CASSLYDSNTEAFF. In DNA form, the CDR3 reads TGTGCCAGCTCCCTATATGACAGTAACACTGAAGCTTTCTTT.

The chain carries TRBV28 and TRBJ2-1; D is uncertain. The CDR3 has 13 amino acids. V was shortened by 3 bases and J by 4 bases, with 7 bases between the two germline ends. The germline V gene has CDR1 MDHEN and CDR2 SYDVKM. CDR3 amino acids: CASSFPLYNEQFF. The CDR3 coding sequence is TGTGCCAGCAGTTTCCCACTGTACAATGAGCAGTTCTTC.

V and J are TRBV7-2 and TRBJ1-5; TRBD1 aligns across 8 bases. After removal of 3 bases from V and 7 bases from J, the junction contained 5 bases not matched to a gene. CDR3 length equals 14 residues. The germline V gene encodes CDR1 SGHTA and CDR2 FQGNSA. CDR3 DNA: TGTGCCAGCAGCTTCGACAGGGGCTGGCAGCCCCAGCATTTT. Encoded protein: CASSFDRGWQPQHF.

This clone has only a few counts. The J gene is TRBJ2-7, the V gene TRBV29-1; D might be TRBD2 (6 bases). The germline gives CDR1 SQVTM, CDR2 ANQGSEA. The V gene lost 7 bases and the J gene lost 0 bases, with 19 bases spanning the gap. This CDR3 comprises 15 residues. The CDR3 region is CSAVTGTPSSYEQYV. DNA for the CDR3: TGCAGCGCGGTAACCGGGACTCCGAGCTCCTACGAGCAGTACGTC.

This clone was observed a handful of times. V is TRBV7-2 and J is TRBJ2-3; tentative D call: TRBD2 (5 bases). The CDR3 sequence is 14 residues long. Germline loops: CDR1 SGHTA, CDR2 FQGNSA. V was shortened by 5 bases and J by 6 bases, with 15 bases between the two germline ends. The CDR3 reads CASSSSTRKDTQYF. Written as DNA, the CDR3 is TGTGCCAGCAGCAGTTCCACTAGGAAGGATACGCAGTATTTT.

This clone was seen a few times. The chain is built from TRBV2 and TRBJ2-4, with D maybe TRBD2 (5 bases). CDR1 is SNHLY and CDR2 is FYNNEI in the germline V gene. This CDR3 is 15 amino acids long. The V and J ends lost 3 bases and 0 bases respectively, with 9 bases between them. The CDR3 bases are TGTGCCAGCAGTGACGGGGTTCTAGCCAAAAACATTCAGTACTTC. It is translated as CASSDGVLAKNIQYF.

This clone was seen only a few times. The J gene is TRBJ1-5, the V gene TRBV4-2; D is uncertain. CDR1 is LGHNA, CDR2 YNFKEQ, per germline. Trimming removed 0 bases from V and 6 bases from J, with 12 bases in between. This CDR3 spans 15 amino acids. This CDR3 is CASSQEKVGGQPQHF. The DNA of the CDR3 is TGTGCCAGCAGCCAAGAGAAGGTGGGAGGTCAGCCCCAGCATTTT.

This clone has only a few counts. The J gene is TRBJ1-5, the V gene TRBV6-5; D gene ambiguous. Trimming removed 4 bases at V and 1 base at J, with 5 bases between. The CDR3 contains 13 residues. The germline V gene has CDR1 MNHEY and CDR2 SVGAGI. DNA of the CDR3: TGTGCCAGCAGTTTTAACAGCAATCAGCCCCAGCATTTT. It is translated as CASSFNSNQPQHF.

The sample holds a few counts of this clone. The genes are TRBV5-6 and TRBJ2-1; D is perhaps TRBD2 (6 bases). Germline assignment: CDR1 SGHDT and CDR2 YYEEEE. V lost 1 base and J 4 bases, leaving 15 bases between the germline ends. The length of the CDR3 is 16 residues. CDR3 bases: TGTGCCAGCAGCTTGAGGCGCGGGACCCATTACAATGAGCAGTTCTTC. The encoded protein is CASSLRRGTHYNEQFF.

This clone was counted only a few times. This chain uses TRBV6-6 with TRBJ2-3; 10 nucleotides agree with TRBD2. This CDR3 comprises 15 residues. The V gene end was trimmed by 4 bases and the J gene end by 2 bases; junction bases not matched to a gene: 3. Germline V CDR1 and CDR2: MNHNY, SVGAGI (reference sequence). CDR3 coding DNA: TGTGCCAGCAGTTCCAGCGGGGGGGCCACAGATACGCAGTATTTT. Its protein product is CASSSSGGATDTQYF.

The chain uses TRBV30 and TRBJ2-3; no clear D gene. CDR1 GTSNPN and CDR2 SVGIG come from the germline V gene (reference sequence). This CDR3 comprises 14 residues. Trimming removed 2 bases at V and 3 bases at J, with 12 bases between. The CDR3 loop reads CAWSKNTLTDTQYF. The CDR3 nucleotides are TGTGCCTGGAGTAAGAACACCCTTACAGATACGCAGTATTTT.

This chain connects TRBV7-9 to TRBJ2-2, with 9 nucleotides matching TRBD2. With 5 bases clipped from V and 2 bases from J, the junction kept 12 bases outside the gene matches. The CDR3 extends over 18 amino acids. Germline CDR1 reads SEHNR; CDR2 reads FQNEAQ (reference sequence). Here the CDR3 reads CASSPRDWGTSNTGELFF. In DNA form, the CDR3 reads TGTGCCAGCAGCCCACGAGACTGGGGGACTAGCAACACCGGGGAGCTGTTTTTT.

V and J are TRBV29-1 and TRBJ2-3, with 8 bases aligning to TRBD2. CDR1 is SQVTM and CDR2 is ANQGSEA in the germline V gene. The CDR3 covers 11 residues. CDR3: CRAGELDTQYF. CDR3 sequence (DNA): TGCAGAGCGGGGGAATTGGATACGCAGTATTTT.

This clone was detected only a few times. The same CDR3 arises from other DNA sequences in this sample as well. The V gene is TRBV20-1, the J gene TRBJ2-5; tentatively, D is TRBD2 (6 bases). The CDR3 totals 11 residues. Germline V gives CDR1 DFQATT, CDR2 SNEGSKA (reference sequence). Deletions cut 6 bases from V and 5 bases from J, with 10 bases between. In DNA form, the CDR3 reads TGCAGTGCCCCTCGGGGGGAGACCCAGTACTTC. It codes for CSAPRGETQYF.

With respect to this clone: Other DNA sequences from this sample encode an identical CDR3 as well. The V gene is TRBV5-1, the J gene TRBJ2-5; D is undetermined. This CDR3 spans 14 amino acids. Germline CDR1 reads SGHRS; CDR2 reads YFSETQ. V was clipped by 0 bases and J by 5 bases, with 11 bases between them. CDR3 sequence reads: CASSLEGSGETQYF. The CDR3 nucleotides read TGCGCCAGCAGCTTGGAAGGGTCTGGGGAGACCCAGTACTTC.

This rearrangement joins TRBV2 to TRBJ2-1; the D is unclear. Deletions cut 4 bases from V and 6 bases from J, with 4 bases between. The CDR3 spans 11 residues. CDR1 is SNHLY, CDR2 FYNNEI, per germline. The CDR3 protein is CASSAGNEQFF. The CDR3, as DNA: TGTGCCAGCAGTGCTGGCAATGAGCAGTTCTTC.

This chain connects TRBV14 to TRBJ1-6; 7 bases fit TRBD1. J was trimmed by 7 bases and V by 3 bases; bases with no gene match: 12. This CDR3 has 17 residues. CDR1 is SGHDN and CDR2 is FVKESK in the germline V gene. The CDR3 sequence is CASSHLREQGTNSPLHF. Written as DNA, the CDR3 is TGTGCCAGCAGCCACCTGAGGGAACAGGGGACGAATTCACCCCTCCACTTT.

This clone turned up a few times. The V call is TRBV7-2, the J call TRBJ2-5, with no clear D. The CDR3 totals 13 residues. From germline, CDR1 is SGHTA and CDR2 FQGNSA. The germline V and J ends were trimmed by 6 bases and 3 bases, with 11 bases remaining between them. The DNA of the CDR3 is TGTGCCAGCAGATATGGGCAGGAAGAGACCCAGTACTTC. It is translated as CASRYGQEETQYF.

This clone was observed a handful of times. J is TRBJ2-1 and V is TRBV25-1, with TRBD2 as a possible D gene (5 bases). Germline V gene lookup returns CDR1 MGHDK and CDR2 SYGVNS. V gave up 6 bases and J gave up 5 bases, with 14 bases separating them. This CDR3 comprises 14 residues. For the CDR3, the DNA is TGTGCCAGCAGCGATTCGGGAACCCACAATGAGCAGTTCTTC. Residues: CASSDSGTHNEQFF.

This clone occurred a few times. This sequence joins TRBV4-1 and TRBJ2-5; 10 nucleotides match TRBD1. CDR1 and CDR2 (germline): MGHRA, YSYEKL. CDR3 length equals 15 residues. The trim removed 4 bases at V and 5 bases at J, leaving 7 bases unmatched. In DNA, the CDR3 is TGCGCCAGCAGCCGTGGACAGGGGGGCGGTGAGACCCAGTACTTC. This encodes CASSRGQGGGETQYF.

The V and J genes are TRBV9 and TRBJ2-2; D is unresolved. The V gene lost 0 bases and the J gene lost 6 bases, with 6 bases spanning the gap. The germline gives CDR1 SGDLS, CDR2 YYNGEE. The CDR3 has 13 amino acids. This CDR3 is CASSVGGAGELFF. CDR3 nucleotides: TGTGCCAGCAGCGTAGGAGGCGCCGGGGAGCTGTTTTTT. Supplemented by reference TRBV9 and TRBJ2-2, the full variable domain reads DSGVTQTPKHLITATGQRVTLRCSPRSGDLSVYWYQQSLDQGLQFLIQYYNGEERAKGNILERFSAQQFPDLHSELNLSSLELGDSALYFCASSVGGAGELFFGEGSRLTVL.

This clone was detected only once. V is TRBV7-2 and J is TRBJ1-2; D perhaps matches TRBD1 (6 bases). V lost 5 bases, J lost 8 bases, and 18 bases lay in between. The CDR3 runs to 14 residues. Per germline, CDR1 SGHTA and CDR2 FQGNSA. This CDR3 is CASSRVSSDSGYTF. CDR3 bases: TGTGCCAGCAGCCGAGTCTCCTCGGACAGCGGCTACACCTTC.

This clone has more than one count but fewer than ten. CDR3 sequence reads: CASSLGPGQGPTAKNIQYF. In nucleotides, the CDR3 is TGTGCCAGCAGCTTAGGTCCGGGACAGGGCCCAACGGCCAAAAACATTCAGTACTTC. The V and J genes are TRBV7-9 and TRBJ2-4, with 9 bases that match TRBD1. CDR1 and CDR2 from the germline V gene are SEHNR and FQNEAQ (reference sequence). The V and J ends lost 1 base and 1 base, in that order; junction bases with no gene match: 11. CDR3 size: 19 residues. The full variable domain, in which reference TRBV7-9 and TRBJ2-4 provide the parts outside the CDR3, is DTGVSQNPRHKITKRGQNVTFRCDPISEHNRLYWYRQTLGQGPEFLTYFQNEAQLEKSRLLSDRFSAERPKGSFSTLEIQRTEQGDSAMYLCASSLGPGQGPTAKNIQYFGAGTRLSVL.

The chain couples TRBV2 to TRBJ2-6; D ambiguous. Per the germline V gene, CDR1 is SNHLY and CDR2 is FYNNEI. Trimming left V 6 bases short and J 2 bases short, with 5 bases between. The CDR3 spans 13 residues. CDR3 nucleotides: TGTGCCAGCAGAGAGGCTGGGGCCAACGTCCTGACTTTC. Translating gives CASREAGANVLTF.

The V gene is TRBV21-1, the J gene TRBJ2-7; the D call TRBD2 from the table was never checked on the DNA. TRBV21-1 is shown as a pseudogene. The CDR3 totals 9 residues. The CDR3 nucleotides are TGTGCCACCCGGGGGGAGCAGTACGTC. Translated: CATRGEQYV.